This TCR beta chain came from a study of monozygotic twins with inflammatory bowel disease. As concerns this clonotype: What it recognizes is unknown.

Germline loops: CDR1 MDHEN, CDR2 SYDVKM. The CDR3 runs to 17 residues. The authors made each sample's cDNA in eight separate reactions. TCRdb derives one entry per CDR3 protein from the 5' RACE reads, leaving out DNA. The sample has over 350,000 distinct CDR3 sequences. Study-level points and caveats: Repertoire similarity was not found to differ between concordant and discordant twins, possibly from limited power. Findings did not support one strong IBD-associated signal or clonotype.

The origin of this receptor is a human donor with ulcerative colitis or Crohn's disease, or a healthy co-twin of an affected twin (not recorded which). V gene TRBV28 combines with J gene TRBJ1-5; TCRdb names TRBD1, which stays unverified in the absence of DNA. The sequenced sample was blood. CDR3 in amino acids: CASSGWSGQGAYQPQHF.